The 12 T cell receptor beta chains presented below share a single source sample, sequenced in a study of blood T cell repertoires in COVID-19. Data came from immunoSEQ multiplex PCR; TCRdb stores just in-frame clones and leaves some out. Of a few hundred thousand clones in the sample, about four fifths were seen once. Sequences were obtained from peripheral blood. The receptors stem from a woman aged 18-30 years with acute or convalescent COVID-19.

The chain has TRBV28 and TRBJ1-4; D may be TRBD1 (6 bases). Deletions cut 0 bases from V and 4 bases from J, with 15 bases between. The germline gives CDR1 MDHEN, CDR2 SYDVKM. The CDR3 spans 17 residues. CDR3 in DNA: TGTGCCAGCAGTTTATGGGGGAAAGACAGGCTTAATGAAAAACTGTTTTTT. Its protein is CASSLWGKDRLNEKLFF.

CDR3 DNA: TGTGCCAGCTCACTGGACAGGGCGGGGAACACTGAAGCTTTCTTT. This translates into CASSLDRAGNTEAFF. This chain links TRBV18 with TRBJ1-1; TRBD1 aligns across 8 bases. CDR3 length: 15 residues. The germline CDR1 and CDR2 sequences are KGHSH and LQKENI. The V gene end was trimmed by 4 bases and the J gene end by 1 base; junction bases not matched to a gene: 5.

The gene calls are TRBV7-2 and TRBJ1-1; TRBD1 aligns across 10 bases. The CDR3 is 19 residues long. The V gene end was trimmed by 0 bases and the J gene end by 1 base; junction bases not matched to a gene: 11. The germline CDR1 and CDR2 sequences are SGHTA and FQGNSA. The CDR3 loop is CASSLAGWGQGKGNTEAFF. CDR3 in DNA: TGTGCCAGCAGCTTAGCTGGGTGGGGACAGGGGAAAGGGAACACTGAAGCTTTCTTT. The variable domain in full, completed from reference TRBV7-2 and TRBJ1-1, reads GAGVSQSPSNKVTEKGKDVELRCDPISGHTALYWYRQSLGQGLEFLIYFQGNSAPDKSGLPSDRFSAERTGGSVSTLTIQRTQQEDSAVYLCASSLAGWGQGKGNTEAFFGQGTRLTVV.

J is TRBJ1-2 and V is TRBV6-4; TRBD1 aligns across 11 bases. The CDR3 has 14 residues. Germline V gene sequence: CDR1 MRHNA, CDR2 SNTAGT. J gave up 7 bases and V 6 bases, and 7 bases lay outside the gene matches. The CDR3 reads CASSPGQGAIGYTF. DNA for the CDR3: TGTGCCAGCAGCCCAGGACAGGGGGCTATTGGCTACACCTTC.

The rearrangement joins TRBV5-1 to TRBJ2-7, with D possibly TRBD1 on 6 matching bases. Germline CDR1 is SGHRS and CDR2 is YFSETQ. The CDR3 length is 15 residues. V lost 0 bases and J lost 1, with 11 bases in between. The CDR3 spells CASSLAGTPSYEQYF. CDR3 DNA: TGCGCCAGCAGCTTGGCCGGGACACCGTCCTACGAGCAGTACTTC.

The chain recombines TRBV28 with TRBJ2-7, with 10 nucleotides matching TRBD2. CDR3 length: 14 amino acids. Germline V gene lookup returns CDR1 MDHEN and CDR2 SYDVKM. V trimming: 4 bases; J trimming: 5 bases; junction bases outside the gene matches: 5. CDR3 sequence reads: CASSWVGLANEQYF. The CDR3 DNA is TGTGCCAGCAGTTGGGTGGGACTAGCGAACGAGCAGTACTTC.

This chain uses TRBV30 with TRBJ1-2; TRBD1 matches 10 bases. Losses at the gene ends were 5 bases for V and 8 bases for J; bases not matched to a gene: 5. Germline-derived CDR1 and CDR2 are GTSNPN and SVGIG (reference sequence). This CDR3 is 12 amino acids long. CDR3 nucleotides: TGTGCCTGGGGGGACAGGGGCTACGGCTACACCTTC. Protein product: CAWGDRGYGYTF. Combining the CDR3 with reference TRBV30 and TRBJ1-2 gives the whole variable domain SQTIHQWPATLVQPVGSPLSLECTVEGTSNPNLYWYRQAAGRGLQLLFYSVGIGQISSEVPQNLSASRPQDRQFILSSKKLLLSDSGFYLCAWGDRGYGYTFGSGTRLTVV.

The chain uses TRBV11-2 and TRBJ2-7, with 9 bases fitting TRBD2. The CDR3 has 15 amino acids. V shed 1 base and J 3 bases; nucleotides not matched to a gene: 4. Germline CDR1 SGHAT, CDR2 FQNNGV. As DNA, the CDR3 is TGTGCCAGCAGCTTAGGTAGCGGGAGTAACTACGAGCAGTACTTC. This encodes CASSLGSGSNYEQYF.

V usage is TRBV12-5 and J usage is TRBJ2-7; D gene unclear. Germline CDR1 reads LGHNT; CDR2 reads FRNRAP. The CDR3 contains 14 residues. V lost 1 base and J lost 5, with 12 bases in between. CDR3 bases: TGTGCTAGTGGTTTGGCCCAGATACAGAACGAGCAGTACTTC. Protein sequence: CASGLAQIQNEQYF. Variable domain in full (rest from reference TRBV12-5 and TRBJ2-7): DARVTQTPRHKVTEMGQEVTMRCQPILGHNTVFWYRQTMMQGLELLAYFRNRAPLDDSGMPKDRFSAEMPDATLATLKIQPSEPRDSAVYFCASGLAQIQNEQYFGPGTRLTVT.

The chain combines TRBV28 with TRBJ1-2, with D uncertain. Germline CDR1 MDHEN, CDR2 SYDVKM. V was clipped by 7 bases and J by 1 base, with 7 bases between them. This CDR3 is built from 12 residues. The CDR3 is CASTGINYGYTF. CDR3 coding DNA: TGTGCCAGCACGGGGATTAACTATGGCTACACCTTC.

This chain connects TRBV19 to TRBJ1-6; the D is unclear. CDR1 is LNHDA and CDR2 is SQIVND in the germline V gene (reference sequence). The CDR3 has 12 amino acids. The V and J ends lost 5 bases and 5 bases respectively, with 4 bases between them. The CDR3 loop is CASSPHNSPLHF. The CDR3 DNA reads TGTGCCAGTAGTCCTCATAATTCACCCCTCCACTTT.

This chain links TRBV7-9 with TRBJ2-7; 10 nucleotides align to TRBD1. V shed 5 bases and J 4 bases; nucleotides not matched to a gene: 5. The CDR3 is 14 amino acids. From germline, CDR1 is SEHNR and CDR2 FQNEAQ (reference sequence). CDR3: CASSRWTGGYEQYF. CDR3 coding DNA: TGTGCCAGCAGCCGGTGGACAGGGGGATACGAGCAGTACTTC.